This T cell receptor beta chain was captured in a study of a mutant IDH1 vaccine in newly diagnosed glioma. Broader study findings: Pseudoprogression seemed unrelated to changes in top peripheral T cell clonotypes. Of the patients, less than 95% had vaccine-induced immune responses.

The V end lost 5 bases, the J end lost 6 bases, and 17 bases lay between the germline ends. Germline V gene lookup returns CDR1 SGHVS and CDR2 FQNEAQ. The CDR3 contains 16 residues. Of note for this clone: The antigen remains unidentified.

The time point is: week 35, safety follow-up. All doses held 300 ug of mutant IDH1 20-mer peptide, with topical imiquimod. The repertoire was sequenced with immunoSEQ multiplex PCR; TCRdb's copy has only in-frame clones and lacks some. The repertoire holds 45,000 to 55,000 clones, with around 80% as singletons. Sequences were derived from PBMCs, sampled from a glioma patient whose treatment included an IDH1 peptide vaccine. V usage is TRBV7-8 and J usage is TRBJ1-6; D uncertain. The source is a middle-aged man with glioma. CDR3 region: CASSLEGRTVNSPLHF. CDR3 in DNA: TGTGCCAGCAGCCTAGAGGGCAGGACGGTTAATTCACCCCTCCACTTT.